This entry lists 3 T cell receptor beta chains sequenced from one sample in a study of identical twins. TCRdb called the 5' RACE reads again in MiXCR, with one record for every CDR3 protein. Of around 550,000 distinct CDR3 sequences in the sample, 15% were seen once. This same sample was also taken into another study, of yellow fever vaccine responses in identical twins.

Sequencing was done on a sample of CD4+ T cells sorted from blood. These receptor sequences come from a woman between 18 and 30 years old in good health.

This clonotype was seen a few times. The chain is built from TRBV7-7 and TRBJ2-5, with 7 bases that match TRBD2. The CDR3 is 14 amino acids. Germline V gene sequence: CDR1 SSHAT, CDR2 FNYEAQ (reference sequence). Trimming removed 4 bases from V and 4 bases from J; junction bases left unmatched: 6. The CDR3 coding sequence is TGTGCCAGCAGCTCGCCGGGAGGAGGAGAGACCCAGTACTTC. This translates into CASSSPGGGETQYF.

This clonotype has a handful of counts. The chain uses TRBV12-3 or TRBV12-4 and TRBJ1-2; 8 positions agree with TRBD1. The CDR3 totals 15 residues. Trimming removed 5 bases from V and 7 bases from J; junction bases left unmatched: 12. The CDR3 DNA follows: TGTGCCAGCAGTCCCGGACAGGGTCGGAGTATTGGCTACACCTTC. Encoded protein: CASSPGQGRSIGYTF.

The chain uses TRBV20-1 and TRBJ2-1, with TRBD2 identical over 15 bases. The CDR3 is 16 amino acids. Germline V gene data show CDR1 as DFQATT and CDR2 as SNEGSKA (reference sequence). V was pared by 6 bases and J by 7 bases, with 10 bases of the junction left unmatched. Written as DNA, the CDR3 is TGCAGTGCGCAAATCTCCGGGACTAGCGGGAGGAATGAGCAGTTCTTC. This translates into CSAQISGTSGRNEQFF.